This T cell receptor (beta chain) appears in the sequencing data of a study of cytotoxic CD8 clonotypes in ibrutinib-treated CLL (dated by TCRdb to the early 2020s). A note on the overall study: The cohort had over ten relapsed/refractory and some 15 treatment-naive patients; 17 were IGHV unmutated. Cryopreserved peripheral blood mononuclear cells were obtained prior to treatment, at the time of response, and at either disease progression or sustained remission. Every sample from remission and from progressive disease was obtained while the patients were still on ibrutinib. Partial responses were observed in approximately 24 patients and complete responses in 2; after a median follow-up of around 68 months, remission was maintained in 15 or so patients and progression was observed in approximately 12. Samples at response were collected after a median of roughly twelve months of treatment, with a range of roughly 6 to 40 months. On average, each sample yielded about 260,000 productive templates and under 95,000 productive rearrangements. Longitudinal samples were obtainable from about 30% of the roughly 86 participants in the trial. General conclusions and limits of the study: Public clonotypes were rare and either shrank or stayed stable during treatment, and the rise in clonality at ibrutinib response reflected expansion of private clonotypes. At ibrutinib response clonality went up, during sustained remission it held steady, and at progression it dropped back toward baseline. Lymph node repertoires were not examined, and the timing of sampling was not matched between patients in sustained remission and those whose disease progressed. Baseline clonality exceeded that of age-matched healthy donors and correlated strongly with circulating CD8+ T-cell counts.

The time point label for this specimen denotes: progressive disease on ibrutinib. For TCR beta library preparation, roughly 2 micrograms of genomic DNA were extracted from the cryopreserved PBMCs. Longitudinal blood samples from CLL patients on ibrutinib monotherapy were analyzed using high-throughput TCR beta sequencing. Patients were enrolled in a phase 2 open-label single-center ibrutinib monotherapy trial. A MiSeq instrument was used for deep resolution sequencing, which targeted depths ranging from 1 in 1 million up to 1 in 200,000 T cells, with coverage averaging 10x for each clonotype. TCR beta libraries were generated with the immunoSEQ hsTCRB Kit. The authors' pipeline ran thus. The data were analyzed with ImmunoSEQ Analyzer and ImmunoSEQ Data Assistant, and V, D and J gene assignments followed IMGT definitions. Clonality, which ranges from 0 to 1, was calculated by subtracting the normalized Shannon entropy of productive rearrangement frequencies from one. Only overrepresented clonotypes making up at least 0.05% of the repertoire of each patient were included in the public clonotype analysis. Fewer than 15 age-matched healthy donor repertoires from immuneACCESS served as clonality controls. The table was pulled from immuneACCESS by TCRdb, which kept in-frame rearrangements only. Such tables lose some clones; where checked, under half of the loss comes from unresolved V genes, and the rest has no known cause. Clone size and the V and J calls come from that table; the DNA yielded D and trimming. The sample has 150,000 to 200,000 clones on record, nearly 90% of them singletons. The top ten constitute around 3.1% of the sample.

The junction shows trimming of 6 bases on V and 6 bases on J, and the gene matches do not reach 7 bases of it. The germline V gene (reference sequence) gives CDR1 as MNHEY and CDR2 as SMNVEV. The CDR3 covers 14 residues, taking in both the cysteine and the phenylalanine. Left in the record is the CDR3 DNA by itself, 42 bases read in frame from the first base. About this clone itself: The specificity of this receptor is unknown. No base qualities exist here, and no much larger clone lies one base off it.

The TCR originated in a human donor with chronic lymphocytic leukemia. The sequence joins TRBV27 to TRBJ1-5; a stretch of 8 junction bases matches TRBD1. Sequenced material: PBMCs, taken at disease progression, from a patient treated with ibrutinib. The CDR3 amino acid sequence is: CASRTQGVGQPQHF. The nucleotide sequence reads TGTGCCAGCAGAACACAGGGGGTAGGTCAGCCCCAGCATTTT.